This T cell receptor beta chain was documented in a study of somatic mutations in cytotoxic T cells in rheumatoid arthritis (dated by TCRdb to about 2017). For the wider study: A FACSAria II or Sony SH800 was used to flow-sort some V beta antibody-stained T-cell populations at nearly 100% purity, and TCRB sequencing was also done on sorted V beta1+ cells. In newly diagnosed rheumatoid arthritis without treatment, the study examined if expanded CD8+ T-cell clones harbor somatic mutations, relying on TCRB deep sequencing to characterize clonality. A total of 65 rheumatoid arthritis patients and under 25 healthy controls underwent TCRB deep sequencing. Median age was essentially the same in the patient group and the control group.

The research as a whole found: The slight underrepresentation of TRBV07 in patients was not corrected for multiple comparisons. Several identical CD8+ TCRB sequences were found in both blood and synovial fluid, and in about an eighth of the 65 patients the largest CD8+ clone exceeded 20% of CD8+ cells. In patients, CD8+ clonality rose with age (Spearman r ≈ 0.49), which was not the case in healthy controls. The expanded CD8+ clones had unknown antigen targets, and not appearing in virus-specific databases did not rule out that they were virus-specific. There was no significant difference in CD8+ T-cell clonality between rheumatoid arthritis patients and age-matched healthy controls.

The germline V gene (reference sequence) sets CDR1 to MNHEY and CDR2 to SMNVEV. Unmatched junction bases come to 11, with V trimmed by 2 bases and J by 8 bases. The CDR3 starts with the cysteine, ends with the phenylalanine, and has 15 residues. Of all the DNA, just the CDR3 is kept, 45 bases in frame from base 1. Concerning this clone itself: Its antigen specificity is not known. Base qualities were left out, and no much larger clone turns up one base away.

Buffy coats from roughly 19 blood donors served as healthy controls, a group that was about 60% female with a median age of about 60 years (range roughly 21-70). Positive magnetic bead selection on an AutoMACS was used to isolate CD4+ and CD8+ cells, with flow cytometry used to check purity. Peripheral blood mononuclear cells were isolated by Ficoll-Paque PLUS density gradient separation. Nucleospin Tissue or Tissue XS kits were used to extract DNA from CD4-enriched, CD8-enriched or PBMC samples, and a Qubit 2.0 fluorometer was used for quantification. Genomic DNA underwent TCRB CDR3 sequencing using the immunoSEQ assay. The authors' pipeline ran thus. The analyses included only productive TCRB rearrangements. Defining a clone by its unique TCRB CDR3 sequence, the study calculated clonality as a productive clonality index derived from Shannon entropy. To calculate repertoire overlap between two samples, the template counts of each clone were considered relative to each sample's total templates. Flow cytometry-measured V-gene usage correlated with V-gene usage from TCRB sequencing, with a Spearman r of approximately 0.66. TCRdb mirrors the immuneACCESS table, restricted to in-frame sequences. Some clones are absent from its copies; in checked studies, under half trace to an unresolved V gene, and the reason for the others is unknown. The V and J calls and clone size are taken from that table; D and trimming were inferred from the DNA. The sample profile shows some 25,000 clones; roughly 87% of them were found once. More than 4.5% of the sample is taken by the ten largest.

The receptor's source is a man aged 50 to 60 in good health. Sequencing was performed on CD8+ T cells sorted from blood. The chain is encoded by TRBV27 joined to TRBJ2-7, with 8 middle bases fitting TRBD1. The nucleotides are TGTGCCAGCAGTTTAGAAAGGACAGGGACGATGAAGCAGTACTTC. It translates to CASSLERTGTMKQYF.